Listed here are 26 T cell receptor beta chains from one sample, sequenced in a study of T-cell memory formation after mild COVID-19. TCRdb recomputed calls from the 5' RACE reads with MiXCR, one row per CDR3 protein. Among about 290,000 distinct CDR3 sequences listed, approximately 18% were seen once. What was sequenced was PBMCs or a T cell subset sorted from them (not recorded which). These receptors were taken from a young man who had mild COVID-19 (a few samples of this study predate the infection). Cell type and time point are not known.

This chain joins TRBV6-2 or TRBV6-3 and TRBJ2-2; TRBD1 matches at 12 bases. The CDR3 totals 16 residues. The germline CDR1 and CDR2 sequences are MNHEY and SVGEGT. Unmatched junction bases numbered 4, after V lost 4 bases and J lost 4 bases. The CDR3 here is CASSWGQGASTGELFF. The CDR3 DNA reads as TGTGCCAGCAGTTGGGGACAGGGGGCGTCCACCGGGGAGCTGTTTTTT.

There are a few counts of this clonotype. This chain links TRBV27 with TRBJ1-1; 10 bases map to TRBD1. The V gene end was trimmed by 7 bases and the J gene end by 3 bases; junction bases not matched to a gene: 2. This CDR3 has 13 amino acids. The V gene's germline CDR1 is MNHEY and CDR2 SMNVEV (reference sequence). CDR3 amino acids: CASTGQGYTEAFF. The CDR3 bases are TGTGCCAGCACGGGACAGGGGTACACTGAAGCTTTCTTT.

The sample holds many counts of this clonotype. The V and J genes are TRBV5-1 and TRBJ2-7, with 7 nucleotides matching TRBD2. CDR3 length: 15 amino acids. V lost 4 bases to trimming and J lost 1 base; unmatched junction nucleotides: 8. CDR1 and CDR2 from the germline V gene are SGHRS and YFSETQ. CDR3 sequence (DNA): TGCGCCAGCAGCGCACCGGGACTATCGTCCTACGAGCAGTACTTC. Protein sequence: CASSAPGLSSYEQYF.

J is TRBJ2-1 and V is TRBV10-1, with a tentative D call TRBD2 (6 bases). V lost 3 bases and J lost 6, with 9 bases in between. The CDR3 runs to 13 residues. CDR1 and CDR2 (germline): WNHNN, SYGVQD (reference sequence). In nucleotides, the CDR3 is TGCGCCAGCAGTGACGTCGGGGGCAATGAGCAGTTCTTC. The encoded protein is CASSDVGGNEQFF.

The chain joins TRBV20-1 to TRBJ1-1; D uncertain. The V gene's germline CDR1 is DFQATT and CDR2 SNEGSKA (reference sequence). The CDR3 consists of 11 residues. The V end was cut by 3 bases, the J end by 7 bases, with 9 bases between. CDR3 nucleotide sequence: TGCAGTGCTAGCGTAAGACTTGAAGCTTTCTTT. Residues: CSASVRLEAFF.

The rearrangement joins TRBV9 to TRBJ1-2; a possible D gene is TRBD1 (6 bases). Trimming removed 2 bases at V and 7 bases at J, with 15 bases between. CDR1 and CDR2 from the germline V gene are SGDLS and YYNGEE. This CDR3 comprises 14 residues. The CDR3 DNA follows: TGTGCCAGCAGCGTCTCAGGGGCTCGGGTTGGCTACACCTTC. Protein sequence: CASSVSGARVGYTF.

V usage is TRBV6-2 or TRBV6-3 and J usage is TRBJ1-6; a weak D match, TRBD1 (5 bases). Germline assignment: CDR1 MNHEY and CDR2 SVGEGT. CDR3 length: 17 residues. The ends were cut back, 0 bases at V and 7 bases at J, with 16 bases in the middle. The CDR3 DNA follows: TGTGCCAGCAGTTACTCGATTCGGGGAGCAGGGAATTCACCCCTCCACTTT. Amino acids: CASSYSIRGAGNSPLHF.

This clonotype was counted only a few times. The rearrangement joins TRBV18 to TRBJ2-7; D ambiguous. The CDR3 is 10 amino acids. CDR1 is KGHSH and CDR2 is LQKENI in the germline V gene. The V end was cut by 3 bases, the J end by 6 bases, with 3 bases between. The CDR3 sequence: CASSPGEQYV. CDR3 in DNA: TGTGCCAGCTCACCCGGCGAGCAGTACGTC.

This sequence joins TRBV24-1 and TRBJ1-5; D gene uncertain. Trimming shortened V by 5 bases and J by 7 bases, and 20 bases separated the two germline ends. Germline V gene sequence: CDR1 KGHDR, CDR2 SFDVKD. This CDR3 region has 16 residues. The chain's CDR3 is CATSAREVGGDQPQHF. The CDR3 DNA reads TGTGCCACCAGTGCCCGGGAAGTGGGAGGAGACCAGCCCCAGCATTTT.

This clonotype was counted only a few times. V usage is TRBV6-1 and J usage is TRBJ2-5, with 9 bases fitting TRBD1. This CDR3 region has 15 residues. V gave up 6 bases and J gave up 4 bases; unmatched junction bases: 9. CDR1 MNHNS and CDR2 SASEGT come from the germline V gene. The CDR3 loop is CASRPRDREGETQYF. The DNA of the CDR3 is TGTGCCAGCAGACCCCGGGACAGGGAGGGAGAGACCCAGTACTTC.

In this sample, this clonotype turned up a few times. The rearrangement joins TRBV5-3 to TRBJ1-2, with 8 bases aligning to TRBD1. TRBV5-3 belongs to the ORF category, with a function that is uncertain. Losses at the gene ends were 0 bases for V and 4 bases for J; bases not matched to a gene: 5. The CDR3 has 15 residues. CDR3 bases: TGTGCCAGAAGCTTGGCCGCAGGGGGCTTCTATGGCTACACCTTC. Protein sequence: CARSLAAGGFYGYTF.

The table lists this clonotype with many counts. The gene calls are TRBV5-1 and TRBJ1-1, with D perhaps matching TRBD1 (5 bases). The CDR3 runs to 16 residues. Germline CDR1 SGHRS, CDR2 YFSETQ. Trimming took 5 bases from V and 4 from J, leaving 21 bases between them. CDR3 DNA sequence: TGCGCCAGCAGTTGGGACGGGGACCCAAGGGGCACTGAAGCTTTCTTT. It yields the protein CASSWDGDPRGTEAFF.

This clonotype was seen repeatedly, ten times or more. The chain recombines TRBV2 with TRBJ2-3, with D maybe TRBD2 (7 bases). Looked up from germline, CDR1 is SNHLY and CDR2 is FYNNEI. The length of the CDR3 is 14 residues. Trimming took 8 bases from V and 1 from J, leaving 13 bases between them. The CDR3 DNA follows: TGTGCCAGCGGGGGGGCCTCACGCACAGATACGCAGTATTTT. This codes for CASGGASRTDTQYF.

The chain recombines TRBV4-3 with TRBJ1-3; D is uncertain. The CDR3 sequence is 17 residues long. Trimming pared 1 base from V and 0 bases from J, leaving 13 bases between. Germline V gives CDR1 LGHNA, CDR2 YSLEER. The CDR3 DNA sequence: TGCGCCAGCAGCCAAGCCCTCGGGAGATTCTCTGGAAACACCATATATTTT. This encodes CASSQALGRFSGNTIYF.

This clonotype appeared a few times. The J gene is TRBJ2-3, the V gene TRBV20-1, with D possibly TRBD2 on 6 matching bases. There are 14 residues in the CDR3. V gave up 0 bases and J gave up 5 bases, with 12 bases separating them. Germline V CDR1 and CDR2: DFQATT, SNEGSKA (reference sequence). Here the CDR3 reads CSARDSQGLDTQYF. In nucleotides, the CDR3 is TGCAGTGCTAGAGATTCTCAGGGACTAGATACGCAGTATTTT.

The table lists this clonotype with a few counts. The chain links TRBV6-2 or TRBV6-3 to TRBJ2-7; D gene uncertain. The length of the CDR3 is 16 residues. Germline CDR1 reads MNHEY; CDR2 reads SVGEGT. V gave up 3 bases and J gave up 0 bases, with 15 bases separating them. The CDR3 is CASSYEGLVSSYEQYV. The CDR3 coding sequence is TGTGCCAGCAGTTATGAAGGGCTGGTGAGCTCCTACGAGCAGTACGTC.

There are a few counts of this clonotype. The rearrangement uses TRBV6-6 and TRBJ2-7; D remains unclear. The germline V and J ends were trimmed by 4 bases and 7 bases, with 8 bases remaining between them. In germline, CDR1 is MNHNY, CDR2 SVGAGI (reference sequence). CDR3 length: 11 residues. In DNA, the CDR3 is TGTGCCAGCAGTTCGGTAGGAGAGCAGTACGTC. It is translated as CASSSVGEQYV.

The genes are TRBV4-3 and TRBJ2-3; D is undetermined. This CDR3 is built from 17 residues. Trimming took 0 bases from V and 1 from J, leaving 14 bases between them. CDR1 and CDR2 (germline): LGHNA, YSLEER. CDR3 protein: CASSQDPRALGTDTQYF. The CDR3 DNA follows: TGCGCCAGCAGCCAAGACCCCCGGGCCTTGGGCACAGATACGCAGTATTTT.

The table lists this clonotype with a few counts. This chain joins TRBV20-1 and TRBJ1-6; TRBD1 aligns across 8 bases. CDR3 length: 16 residues. CDR1 and CDR2 (germline): DFQATT, SNEGSKA (reference sequence). V gave up 6 bases and J gave up 2 bases; unmatched junction bases: 9. The CDR3 region is CSAPRQGSPYNSPLHF. CDR3 in DNA: TGCAGTGCGCCAAGACAGGGGTCGCCCTATAATTCACCCCTCCACTTT.

The rearrangement uses TRBV4-2 and TRBJ1-1, with D uncertain. Trimming shortened V by 1 base and J by 0 bases, and 6 bases separated the two germline ends. The CDR3 contains 14 residues. The V gene's germline CDR1 is LGHNA and CDR2 YNFKEQ. CDR3 sequence reads: CASSQVSLNTEAFF. CDR3 bases: TGTGCCAGCAGCCAAGTCTCACTGAACACTGAAGCTTTCTTT.

The chain combines TRBV27 with TRBJ2-1, with 10 positions matching TRBD2. This CDR3 has 15 amino acids. Per the germline V gene, CDR1 is MNHEY and CDR2 is SMNVEV (reference sequence). With 5 bases clipped from V and 9 bases from J, the junction kept 10 bases outside the gene matches. CDR3 amino acids: CASSTKAGGHIEQFF. The CDR3 bases are TGTGCCAGCAGTACGAAAGCGGGGGGGCATATTGAGCAGTTCTTC.

This clonotype was seen a handful of times. This chain uses TRBV7-9 with TRBJ2-5; TRBD2 agrees at 12 bases. The CDR3 is 15 amino acids. CDR1 and CDR2 from the germline V gene are SEHNR and FQNEAQ (reference sequence). V was pared by 5 bases and J by 5 bases, with 6 bases of the junction left unmatched. The CDR3 reads CASSLWTSGVETQYF. The CDR3 DNA follows: TGTGCCAGCAGCCTCTGGACTAGCGGGGTTGAGACCCAGTACTTC. Variable domain in full (rest from reference TRBV7-9 and TRBJ2-5): DTGVSQNPRHKITKRGQNVTFRCDPISEHNRLYWYRQTLGQGPEFLTYFQNEAQLEKSRLLSDRFSAERPKGSFSTLEIQRTEQGDSAMYLCASSLWTSGVETQYFGPGTRLLVL.

This clonotype was detected only a few times. This chain links TRBV7-9 with TRBJ2-7; TRBD1 or TRBD2 may be the D gene (5 bases each). CDR3 size: 13 residues. CDR1 is SEHNR and CDR2 is FQNEAQ in the germline V gene (reference sequence). Between the trimmed V and J ends, which lost 4 bases and 4 bases, there was a span of 11 bases. DNA for the CDR3: TGTGCCAGCAGCTCCCCCGGGACGTACGAGCAGTACTTC. Translated: CASSSPGTYEQYF.

The CDR3 nucleotides read TGTGCCAGCAGCTTAGATAGGGGCAATGGAAACACCATATATTTT. Amino acid sequence: CASSLDRGNGNTIYF. J is TRBJ1-3 and V is TRBV7-2; D may be TRBD1 (5 bases). This CDR3 is 15 amino acids long. Germline V CDR1 and CDR2: SGHTA, FQGNSA. V was pared by 1 base and J by 3 bases, with 10 bases between.

This clonotype was counted only a few times. Germline and junction disagree at one end, which may indicate a read error. V usage is TRBV11-2 and J usage is TRBJ1-1; D uncertain. The CDR3 sequence is 13 residues long. The germline V gene encodes CDR1 SGHAT and CDR2 FQNNGV. The CDR3 DNA is TGTGCCAGCAGCTTAGGGGCGAACGCTGAAGCTTTCTTT. Translation gives CASSLGANAEAFF. Looking up the rest from reference TRBV11-2 and TRBJ1-1 gives the full variable domain: EAGVAQSPRYKIIEKRQSVAFWCNPISGHATLYWYQQILGQGPKLLIQFQNNGVVDDSQLPKDRFSAERLKGVDSTLKIQPAKLEDSAVYLCASSLGANAEAFFGQGTRLTVV.

This chain uses TRBV18 with TRBJ1-2, with D possibly matching TRBD1 (5 bases). Germline-derived CDR1 and CDR2 are KGHSH and LQKENI. Trimming took 5 bases from V and 7 from J, leaving 20 bases between them. This CDR3 has 15 residues. The CDR3 coding sequence is TGTGCCAGCTCATCCACGCTTGCTAGGGGCGGTGGCTACACCTTC. Protein sequence: CASSSTLARGGGYTF. The variable domain in full, with the rest retrieved from reference TRBV18 and TRBJ1-2, is NAGVMQNPRHLVRRRGQEARLRCSPMKGHSHVYWYRQLPEEGLKFMVYLQKENIIDESGMPKERFSAEFPKEGPSILRIQQVVRGDSAAYFCASSSTLARGGGYTFGSGTRLTVV.